This TCR beta chain originates from a study of blood T cell repertoires in COVID-19. The CDR3 spans 15 residues. V lost 5 bases, J lost 5 bases, and 8 bases stayed unmatched. Germline V gene sequence: CDR1 SGHTA, CDR2 FQGNSA. Generated by immunoSEQ multiplex PCR, the TCRdb table keeps only in-frame clones and is missing some. Altogether 200,000 to 300,000 clones are present, 65% to 90% being singletons, with the ten largest covering roughly 5%. The J gene is TRBJ1-5, the V gene TRBV7-2, with 8 bases fitting TRBD1. The sequence was collected from a man between 45 and 60 years old with COVID-19, enrolled during active disease. Sequencing was performed on peripheral blood. As DNA, the CDR3 is TGTGCCAGCAGCACCCGGACAGGGCAGCATCAGCCCCAGCATTTT. As protein: CASSTRTGQHQPQHF.